Below are 18 T cell receptor beta chains sequenced from a single sample in a study of blood T cell repertoires in COVID-19. The assay was immunoSEQ multiplex PCR, and TCRdb's table has in-frame clones only and misses some. The sample lists 150,000 to 200,000 clones; under 85% were seen once. The specimen sequenced was peripheral blood. These receptors were collected from a man in his 70s who had recovered from COVID-19.

This chain uses TRBV24-1 with TRBJ2-3, with a weak D call TRBD2 (5 bases). The CDR3 is made up of 15 amino acids. Trimming took 3 bases from V and 0 from J, leaving 9 bases between them. In germline, CDR1 is KGHDR, CDR2 SFDVKD. The CDR3 nucleotides read TGTGCCACCAGTGATCCAGCGGTTAGCACAGATACGCAGTATTTT. Its translation: CATSDPAVSTDTQYF.

The rearrangement uses TRBV29-1 and TRBJ1-2, with 7 bases fitting TRBD1. Germline lookup yields CDR1 SQVTM and CDR2 ANQGSEA. The CDR3 totals 12 residues. V was clipped by 5 bases and J by 8 bases; unmatched bases: 8. In DNA form, the CDR3 reads TGCAGCGTTCTTAACAGGGGTGACGGCTACACCTTC. It yields the protein CSVLNRGDGYTF.

J is TRBJ1-1 and V is TRBV29-1; D is perhaps TRBD1 (5 bases). V gave up 7 bases and J gave up 4 bases, with 16 bases separating them. CDR1 and CDR2 (germline): SQVTM, ANQGSEA. The CDR3 extends over 13 amino acids. This CDR3 is CSGRRGSGTEAFF. CDR3 bases: TGCAGCGGTAGACGGGGGTCCGGCACTGAAGCTTTCTTT.

The genes are TRBV18 and TRBJ2-1, with a possible D match to TRBD1 (5 bases). This CDR3 has 16 residues. Germline-derived CDR1 and CDR2 are KGHSH and LQKENI. Between the trimmed V and J ends, which lost 5 bases and 0 bases, there was a span of 14 bases. The CDR3 is CASSTNRPSSYNEQFF. The CDR3 DNA reads TGTGCCAGCTCAACAAACAGGCCTAGCTCCTACAATGAGCAGTTCTTC.

This chain uses TRBV21-1 with TRBJ2-2; the table's D call, TRBD2, has no DNA check behind it. TRBV21-1 is a known pseudogene. The CDR3 has 16 residues. The CDR3 DNA sequence: TGTGCCAGCAGCAAACGCCCCGCAGGACGGGATGGGGAGCTGTTTTTT. Amino acids: CASSKRPAGRDGELFF.

The table lists this clone with a count of one. The chain joins TRBV28 to TRBJ2-3, with TRBD1 identical over 7 bases. Germline CDR1 and CDR2: MDHEN and SYDVKM. The CDR3 covers 17 residues. The V gene end was trimmed by 7 bases and the J gene end by 4 bases; junction bases not matched to a gene: 17. CDR3 sequence (DNA): TGTGCCAGCACCCCAACAGGGGCCCTTTTACTAGCAGATACGCAGTATTTT. The encoded protein is CASTPTGALLLADTQYF.

Only a few counts were recorded for this clone. The J gene is TRBJ1-3, the V gene TRBV7-2; D unresolved. The germline gives CDR1 SGHTA, CDR2 FQGNSA. The CDR3 has 14 amino acids. V was pared by 6 bases and J by 4 bases, with 13 bases between. In nucleotides, the CDR3 is TGTGCCAGCAGAAGCACCCAGGCCGGAAACACCATATATTTT. Residues: CASRSTQAGNTIYF.

This clone has just one count. The V call is TRBV25-1, the J call TRBJ2-1, with TRBD1 as a possible D gene (6 bases). The germline CDR1 and CDR2 sequences are MGHDK and SYGVNS. The CDR3 is 17 residues long. Trimming removed 1 base at V and 2 bases at J, with 15 bases between. The chain's CDR3 is CASSEFWGPQPYNEQFF. The CDR3 DNA sequence: TGTGCCAGCAGTGAATTCTGGGGGCCCCAACCCTACAATGAGCAGTTCTTC.

This clone showed up just once. The rearrangement joins TRBV7-8 to TRBJ2-1, with TRBD2 identical over 8 bases. The CDR3 is 17 amino acids. Germline V lookup: CDR1 SGHVS, CDR2 FQNEAQ. The junction had 9 bases not matched to a gene; V was cut back by 5 bases and J by 0 bases. CDR3 residues: CASSETRLAGSYNEQFF. The CDR3, as DNA: TGTGCCAGCAGCGAGACGAGGCTAGCGGGCTCCTACAATGAGCAGTTCTTC.

This chain joins TRBV19 and TRBJ2-4; TRBD2 matches 7 bases. In germline, CDR1 is LNHDA, CDR2 SQIVND (reference sequence). The CDR3 runs 15 residues. V shed 3 bases and J 6 bases; nucleotides not matched to a gene: 8. Written as DNA, the CDR3 is TGTGCCAGTAGTATCGGGGGGTCGAGGGGAAACATTCAGTACTTC. The encoded protein is CASSIGGSRGNIQYF.

The chain recombines TRBV28 with TRBJ2-3, with D unclear. Germline values: CDR1 MDHEN, CDR2 SYDVKM. This CDR3 spans 16 amino acids. Trimming shortened V by 2 bases and J by 2 bases, and 14 bases separated the two germline ends. The CDR3 region is CASSLETSRHTDTQYF. CDR3 coding DNA: TGTGCCAGCAGTTTAGAGACAAGCCGCCACACAGATACGCAGTATTTT.

V gene TRBV5-8 combines with J gene TRBJ1-6; tentative D call: TRBD1 (5 bases). V lost 4 bases, J lost 0 bases, and 14 bases lay in between. There are 17 residues in the CDR3. Germline loops: CDR1 SGHTS, CDR2 YDEGEE. CDR3 nucleotides: TGTGCCAGCAGCCGGGGCGGAGGGAGCTCCTATAATTCACCCCTCCACTTT. It yields the protein CASSRGGGSSYNSPLHF. The variable domain in full, with the rest retrieved from reference TRBV5-8 and TRBJ1-6, is EAGVTQSPTHLIKTRGQQATLRCSPISGHTSVYWYQQALGLGLQFLLWYDEGEERNRGNFPPRFSGRQFPNYSSELNVNALELEDSALYLCASSRGGGSSYNSPLHFGNGTRLTVT.

The rearrangement uses TRBV7-6 and TRBJ1-5; a weak D match, TRBD1 (5 bases). The CDR3 contains 16 residues. The V and J ends lost 0 bases and 7 bases respectively, with 16 bases between them. The germline CDR1 and CDR2 sequences are SGHVS and FNYEAQ. The DNA for the CDR3 is TGTGCCAGCAGCTTAGCGCAGGCAGGGACTGTACAGCCCCAGCATTTT. Amino acid sequence: CASSLAQAGTVQPQHF.

The chain joins TRBV24-1 to TRBJ2-3; TRBD1 agrees at 12 bases. The CDR3 contains 16 residues. V shed 4 bases, J shed 5 bases, and the junction held 6 bases outside the gene matches. CDR1 and CDR2 from the germline V gene are KGHDR and SFDVKD. The CDR3 spells CATSDLGQGARDTQYF. The CDR3, as DNA: TGTGCCACCAGTGACCTGGGACAGGGGGCAAGAGATACGCAGTATTTT.

This clone appeared once. The rearrangement links TRBV6-2 or TRBV6-3 to TRBJ2-7; TRBD1 matches at 7 bases. J was trimmed by 0 bases and V by 3 bases; bases with no gene match: 8. Per the germline V gene, CDR1 is MNHEY and CDR2 is SVGEGT. There are 16 residues in the CDR3. The CDR3 DNA reads as TGTGCCAGCAGTTATATACAGGGGATCGTCTCCTACGAGCAGTACTTC. Translating gives CASSYIQGIVSYEQYF.

This clone was observed once. The chain links TRBV5-1 to TRBJ2-5; 13 bases are shared with TRBD2. Trimming took 4 bases from V and 5 from J; bases not matched to a gene: 8. The CDR3 contains 16 residues. Germline V gene lookup returns CDR1 SGHRS and CDR2 YFSETQ. As DNA, the CDR3 is TGCGCCAGCAGCGCCGGACTAGCGGGAGCTGCTGAGACCCAGTACTTC. Its protein product is CASSAGLAGAAETQYF.

The rearrangement links TRBV3-1 (or the pseudogene TRBV3-2) to TRBJ1-1, with D tentatively TRBD1 (6 bases). Germline CDR1 reads LGHDT; CDR2 reads YNNKEL (reference sequence). The CDR3 is 14 residues long. The V end lost 2 bases, the J end lost 1 base, and 8 bases lay between the germline ends. The CDR3 DNA reads as TGTGCCAGCAGCCAACTGACAGGGAACACTGAAGCTTTCTTT. It codes for CASSQLTGNTEAFF.

The chain couples TRBV6-1 to TRBJ2-4, with a tentative D call TRBD1 (6 bases). The V and J ends lost 3 bases and 5 bases respectively, with 11 bases between them. The length of the CDR3 is 14 residues. Germline CDR1 and CDR2: MNHNS and SASEGT. In DNA form, the CDR3 reads TGTGCCAGCAGTGATTTTGGGGGCGAAAACATTCAGTACTTC. This encodes CASSDFGGENIQYF.